The 7 T cell receptor beta chains below come from one sample, sequenced in a study of T cell clonality in common variable immunodeficiency. The assay was immunoSEQ multiplex PCR, and TCRdb's table has in-frame clones only and misses some. The table lists tens of thousands of clones, no singletons, with approximately 13% in the top ten. Sequencing was carried out using peripheral blood mononuclear cells. The receptors come from a person aged 18-70 years in good health.

Concerning this clone: The read is 3 residues too short to cover the CDR3 end, so that end is filled in from the germline J gene. The chain joins TRBV6-2 or TRBV6-3 to TRBJ1-5; 7 bases agree with TRBD1. CDR1 and CDR2 from the germline V gene are MNHEY and SVGEGT. The CDR3 sequence is 16 residues long. Unmatched junction bases numbered 8, after V lost 6 bases and J lost 0 bases. CDR3 DNA, as far as it was read: TGTGCCAGCAGCCGCGCCGACAGGGATAGCAATCAGCCC. Protein product: CASSRADRDSNQP. The whole CDR3 protein reads CASSRADRDSNQPQHF.

A note on this clone: The read halts 3 residues ahead of the CDR3 end, with the missing end drawn from the germline J gene. The gene calls are TRBV2 and TRBJ1-1; no clear D gene. From germline, CDR1 is SNHLY and CDR2 FYNNEI. The CDR3 contains 11 residues. Trimming took off 8 bases at V and 4 bases at J, with 8 bases between the two ends. The chain's CDR3 is CASRGATEAFF. Partial CDR3 DNA: TGTGCCAGCCGTGGCGCCACTGAA.

This clone occurred many times. Coverage ceases 3 residues before the CDR3 finishes, and the germline J gene fills in the end. The chain carries TRBV27 and TRBJ1-1; D unresolved. V shed 4 bases and J shed 2 bases, with 11 bases lying between them. Germline CDR1 MNHEY, CDR2 SMNVEV (reference sequence). This CDR3 is built from 14 residues. The covered CDR3 bases are TGTGCCAGCAGTTCCTTGACACGCAACACTGAA. This codes for CASSSLTRNTE. The complete CDR3 reads CASSSLTRNTEAFF.

There are many counts of this clone. The read gets to within 3 residues of the CDR3 end, and the germline J gene fills in the rest. The gene calls are TRBV19 and TRBJ2-7, with TRBD2 matching over 13 bases. Germline-derived CDR1 and CDR2 are LNHDA and SQIVND (reference sequence). CDR3 length: 14 amino acids. Trimming at V came to 8 bases and at J to 2 bases, leaving 3 bases not matched to a gene. The CDR3 loop is CASATSGGAYEQYF. Incomplete CDR3 DNA: TGTGCCAGTGCAACTAGCGGGGGGGCCTACGAG.

This clone was found many times. The CDR3 extends 3 residues past the end of the read, so its final part is completed from the germline J gene. The chain is built from TRBV6-1 and TRBJ1-5; D unclear. The CDR3 runs 15 residues. V lost 2 bases, J lost 2 bases, and 10 bases lay in between. The germline CDR1 and CDR2 sequences are MNHNS and SASEGT. The sequenced part of the CDR3 DNA is TGTGCCAGCAGTGAATCCGGGTTAGGCAATCAGCCC. Encoded protein: CASSESGLGNQP. The whole CDR3 reads CASSESGLGNQPQHF.

This clone was detected many times. The CDR3 end lies 3 residues beyond the end of the read and is filled in from the germline J gene. The chain uses TRBV5-6 and TRBJ1-4, with D uncertain. The CDR3 loop spans 14 amino acids. CDR1 is SGHDT and CDR2 is YYEEEE in the germline V gene. V was trimmed by 0 bases and J by 1 base, leaving 4 bases between them. CDR3 sequence reads: CASSLAGTNEKLFF. Incomplete CDR3 DNA: TGTGCCAGCAGCTTGGCAGGAACTAATGAAAAA.

Judged by abundance, this clone is medium-sized. The read is 3 residues too short to cover the CDR3 end, so that end is filled in from the germline J gene. This chain links TRBV5-6 with TRBJ1-2; D possibly corresponds to TRBD1 (5 bases). Germline V gives CDR1 SGHDT, CDR2 YYEEEE. The CDR3 contains 15 residues. The V end lost 5 bases, the J end lost 3 bases, and 17 bases lay between the germline ends. CDR3 DNA, as far as it was read: TGTGCCAGCAGTACAGACAGCGACCATGACTATGGC. As protein: CASSTDSDHDYG. In full, the CDR3 reads CASSTDSDHDYGYTF.